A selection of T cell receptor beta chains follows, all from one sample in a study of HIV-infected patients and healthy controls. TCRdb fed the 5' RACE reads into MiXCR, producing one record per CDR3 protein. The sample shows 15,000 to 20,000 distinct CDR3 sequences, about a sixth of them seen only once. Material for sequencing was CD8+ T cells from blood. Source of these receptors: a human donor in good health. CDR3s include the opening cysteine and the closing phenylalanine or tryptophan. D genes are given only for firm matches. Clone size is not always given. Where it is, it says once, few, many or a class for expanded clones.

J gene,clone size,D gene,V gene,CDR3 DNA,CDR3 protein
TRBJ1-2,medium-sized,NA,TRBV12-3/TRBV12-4,TGTGCCAGCAGTTTCGTTGGGGACGGCTATGGCTACACCTTC,CASSFVGDGYGYTF
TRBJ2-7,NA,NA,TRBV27,TGTGCCAGCAGTTTATCAGTAGGGGTCTACGAGCAGTACTTC,CASSLSVGVYEQYF
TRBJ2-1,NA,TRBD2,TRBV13,TGTGCCAGCAGCCGGGGGGGACTTCTTCGTGACAATGAGCAGTTCTTC,CASSRGGLLRDNEQFF
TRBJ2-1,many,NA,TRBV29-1,TGCAGCACTTCAGCGGAACTTTCTTACAATGAGCAGTTCTTC,CSTSAELSYNEQFF
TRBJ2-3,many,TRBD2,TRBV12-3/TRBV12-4,TGTGCCAGCAGTAATCTAGCGGGCACAGATACGCAGTATTTT,CASSNLAGTDTQYF
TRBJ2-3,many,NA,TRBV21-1,TGTGCCAGCAACGGGGCCTTTCGCGGTCCTAGCACAGATACGCAGTATTTT,CASNGAFRGPSTDTQYF
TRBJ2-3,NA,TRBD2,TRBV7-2,TGTGCCAGCAGCTTAGTTACAGCGGGACTAACAGATACGCAGTATTTT,CASSLVTAGLTDTQYF
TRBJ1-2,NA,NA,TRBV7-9,TGTGCCAGCAGCTTAGACTTCCCACGGACTAACTATGGCTACACCTTC,CASSLDFPRTNYGYTF
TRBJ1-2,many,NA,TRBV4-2,TGTGCCAGCAGCCAGTTGGAGGGAACCTATGGCTACACCTTC,CASSQLEGTYGYTF
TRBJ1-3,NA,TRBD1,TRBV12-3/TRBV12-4,TGTGCCAGCAGTTTTGAGACAGGGTATTCTGGAAACACCATATATTTT,CASSFETGYSGNTIYF
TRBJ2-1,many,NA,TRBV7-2,TGTGCCAGCAGCCGATTCGAGAGCTCCTACAATGAGCAGTTCTTC,CASSRFESSYNEQFF
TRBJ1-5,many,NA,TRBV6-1,TGTGCCAGCAGTGGAGACCCCCGGGACACCCGTTATAATCAGCCCCAGCATTTT,CASSGDPRDTRYNQPQHF
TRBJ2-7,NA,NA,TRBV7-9,TGTGCCAGCAGCTGGGGACCGGGGGAATGGTACTTC,CASSWGPGEWYF
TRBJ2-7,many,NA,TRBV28,TGTGCCAGCAGTTTAAGCGTTGAGCAGTACTTC,CASSLSVEQYF
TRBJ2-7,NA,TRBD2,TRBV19,TGTGCCAGTAGTTCACGGACTAGCGGGATGTACGAGCAGTACTTC,CASSSRTSGMYEQYF
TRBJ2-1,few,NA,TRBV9,TGTGCCAGCAGCCCGCGGACAGGTGGGACTTTTAGCTCCTACAATGAGCAGTTCTTC,CASSPRTGGTFSSYNEQFF
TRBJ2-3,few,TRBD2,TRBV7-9,TGTGCCAGCAGCACCTTGACCAATCCGGGACTAGCGGGGGACACAGATACGCAGTATTTT,CASSTLTNPGLAGDTDTQYF
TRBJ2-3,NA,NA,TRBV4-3,TGCGCCAGCAGCCAACTAGGCTCTAGCACAGATACGCAGTATTTT,CASSQLGSSTDTQYF
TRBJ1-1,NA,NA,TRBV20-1,TGCAGTGCTAGGGGAGGAGCTCGGGGTCTACTCCCCGCGACTGAAGCTTTCTTT,CSARGGARGLLPATEAFF
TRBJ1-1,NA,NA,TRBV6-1,TGTGCCAGCAGTGAAAGTACCGGAGGCGGCACTGAAGCTTTCTTT,CASSESTGGGTEAFF
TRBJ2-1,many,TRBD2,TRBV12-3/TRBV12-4,TGTGCCAGCAGCTCAGCGGGGTCCTACAATGAGCAGTTCTTC,CASSSAGSYNEQFF
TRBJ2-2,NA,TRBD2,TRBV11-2,TGTGCCAGCAGCTTCTTCACTAGCGGACCCGGGGAGCTGTTTTTT,CASSFFTSGPGELFF
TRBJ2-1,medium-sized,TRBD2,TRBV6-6,TGTGCCAGCAGTTACCTCCCGTCATCAAGAGCGGGGCGGGACAATGAGCAGTTCTTC,CASSYLPSSRAGRDNEQFF
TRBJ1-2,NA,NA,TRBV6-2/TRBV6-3,TGTGCCAGCAAAGACAAGGCTTTTGTTTTTCCAAACTATGGCTACACCTTC,CASKDKAFVFPNYGYTF
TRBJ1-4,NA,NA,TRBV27,TGTGCCAGCAGTTTCGGGGAGGGGGAAAAACTGTTTTTT,CASSFGEGEKLFF
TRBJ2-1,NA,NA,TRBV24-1,TGTGCCACCAGTGATGAACAGGGTGCTACCTACAATGAGCAGTTCTTC,CATSDEQGATYNEQFF
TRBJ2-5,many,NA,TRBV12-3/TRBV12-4,TGTGCCAGCACCCCCCCGGAGTCAGAGACCCAGTACTTC,CASTPPESETQYF
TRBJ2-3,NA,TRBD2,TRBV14,TGTGCCAGCAGCCAAGAGTGGGGAGGGAGCACAGATACGCAGTATTTT,CASSQEWGGSTDTQYF
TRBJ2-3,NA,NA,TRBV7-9,TGTGCCAGCAGCTTAGCGGTTAGCACAGATACGCAGTATTTT,CASSLAVSTDTQYF
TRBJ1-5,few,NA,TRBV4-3,TGCGCCAGCAGCCAAGATTTTTCGACAGGACCCAATCAGCCCCAGCATTTT,CASSQDFSTGPNQPQHF
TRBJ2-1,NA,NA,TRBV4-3,TGCGCCAGCAGCCAAGATCCGTCGGCCTTCTCGTCCTACAATGAGCAGTTCTTC,CASSQDPSAFSSYNEQFF
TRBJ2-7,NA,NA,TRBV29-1,TGCAGCGTCCGGGACATTGTCTACGAGCAGTACTTC,CSVRDIVYEQYF
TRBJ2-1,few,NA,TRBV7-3,TGTGCCAGCAGCTTGGTTGGGGCAAGCTCCTACAATGAGCAGTTCTTC,CASSLVGASSYNEQFF
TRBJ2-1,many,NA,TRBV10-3,TGTGCCATCAGTGAGATGTCGGACCCCTACAATGAGCAGTTCTTC,CAISEMSDPYNEQFF
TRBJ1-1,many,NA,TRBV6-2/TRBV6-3,TGTGCCAGCAGTTACGGTTATTGGAACACTGAAGCTTTCTTT,CASSYGYWNTEAFF
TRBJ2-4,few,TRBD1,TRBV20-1,TGCAGTGCTAGACTAAGGAACGACAGGGACGGAGGCAAAAACATTCAGTACTTC,CSARLRNDRDGGKNIQYF
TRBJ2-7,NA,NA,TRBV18,TGTGCCAGCTCACCGTGGCAGTCCTACGAGCAGTACTTC,CASSPWQSYEQYF